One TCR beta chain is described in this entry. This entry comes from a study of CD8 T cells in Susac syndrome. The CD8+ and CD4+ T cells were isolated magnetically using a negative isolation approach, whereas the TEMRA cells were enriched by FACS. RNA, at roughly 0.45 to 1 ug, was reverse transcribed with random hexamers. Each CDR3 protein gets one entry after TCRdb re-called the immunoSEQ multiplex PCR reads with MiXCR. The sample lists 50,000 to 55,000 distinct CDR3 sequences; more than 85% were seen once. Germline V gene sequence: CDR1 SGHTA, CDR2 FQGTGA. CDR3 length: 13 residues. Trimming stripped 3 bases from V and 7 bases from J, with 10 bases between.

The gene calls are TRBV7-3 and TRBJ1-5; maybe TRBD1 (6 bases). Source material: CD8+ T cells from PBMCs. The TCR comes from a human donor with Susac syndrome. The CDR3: CASSFGRGQPQHF. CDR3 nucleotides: TGTGCCAGCAGCTTCGGCAGGGGCCAGCCCCAGCATTTT.